This entry concerns a single T cell receptor (beta chain). Sequenced by immunoSEQ multiplex PCR; TCRdb stores in-frame clones only, minus some. The sample lists 150,000 to 200,000 clones; 75% to 85% were seen once. This sample is drawn from a study of blood T cell repertoires in COVID-19. Overall study context: COVID-19 samples from acute and convalescent phases originated in the United States, Italy and Spain. T cells, B-cell-depleted T cells, or PBMCs provided the cDNA or gDNA that served as material.

Followed longitudinally, the Seattle patients had been enrolled during active infection. The junction had 11 bases not matched to a gene; V was cut back by 6 bases and J by 4 bases. CDR3 length: 15 amino acids. The germline V gene encodes CDR1 MNHEY and CDR2 SVGEGT. The sequenced sample was peripheral blood. The receptor's source is an elderly woman with COVID-19, enrolled during active disease. The chain combines TRBV6-2 or TRBV6-3 with TRBJ1-2; 7 bases are shared with TRBD1. In DNA, the CDR3 is TGTGCCAGCAGCAGAAAGGGGGCGAGTGGCTATGGCTACACCTTC. As protein: CASSRKGASGYGYTF.